This T cell receptor beta chain was sequenced for a study of T cells in Graves' hyperthyroidism and ophthalmopathy. Comments on this clonotype: At one end the junction does not follow the germline gene, possibly because of a read error.

The cohort's ophthalmopathy patients, a group with duration under 3 months, had a Clinical Activity Score of at least 3 and a NOSPECS grade of at least 4. Diagnostic decisions used clinical symptoms, serum thyroxine and TRAb, thyroid ultrasound and orbital computed tomography. The CDR3 loop spans 13 amino acids. Germline V gene data show CDR1 as LGHNA and CDR2 as YSLEER. RNA transcripts yielded amplified TCR beta CDR3 regions. A set of HTBI primers served as the primers for a first-round RT-PCR of the TCR CDR3. TCRdb analysed the multiplex PCR reads with MiXCR anew, one entry per CDR3 protein. This repertoire shows 640,000 or so distinct CDR3 sequences, 13% to 15% found once; its top ten account for around 7%.

This sequence originates from a woman aged 18-30 years with Graves' ophthalmopathy. The chain is built from TRBV4-3 and TRBJ1-1; no reliable D call. Material: blood. This CDR3 reads CASSQAVNTEAFF. In DNA, the CDR3 is TGCGCCAGCAGTCAAGCTGTGAACACTGAAGCTTTCTTT.